A single sample is the source of the 10 T cell receptor beta chains below, sequenced in a study of cytomegalovirus exposure and HLA in healthy donors. PCR involved 60 Vbeta and 13 Jbeta primers. Assay used: immunoSEQ multiplex PCR; TCRdb lists only in-frame clones, some missing. The profile covers 250,000 to 350,000 clones, with about nine tenths appearing a single time and roughly 4% taken by the ten largest. The sample comprised PBMCs. The receptors originated from a man aged 35 to 55 in good health and CMV-seropositive.

The chain recombines TRBV2 with TRBJ2-7; 11 bases agree with TRBD2. V lost 6 bases, J lost 6 bases, and 4 bases stayed unmatched. The CDR3 is 13 amino acids. Per the germline V gene, CDR1 is SNHLY and CDR2 is FYNNEI. The CDR3 protein is CASSQLAGAEQYF. Written as DNA, the CDR3 is TGTGCCAGCAGCCAACTAGCGGGAGCCGAGCAGTACTTC.

With respect to this clone: At one end, the junction sequence differs from germline, possibly due to a read error. The chain has TRBV7-9 and TRBJ1-6, with D possibly being TRBD1 (5 bases). This CDR3 has 15 residues. Germline V gene data show CDR1 as SEHNR and CDR2 as FQNEAQ (reference sequence). The DNA for the CDR3 is TGTTCCAGCAGCTCCCGGTCGGGGGGAGGTTCACCCCTCCACTTT. This translates into CSSSSRSGGGSPLHF.

The chain combines TRBV5-1 with TRBJ2-7; 10 nucleotides match TRBD2. Germline lookup yields CDR1 SGHRS and CDR2 YFSETQ. The CDR3 sequence is 16 residues long. V was pared by 0 bases and J by 6 bases, with 9 bases of the junction left unmatched. CDR3 residues: CASSLARAGGPTEQYF. CDR3 in DNA: TGCGCCAGCAGCTTGGCCAGAGCGGGAGGGCCGACCGAGCAGTACTTC.

This sequence joins TRBV5-8 and TRBJ2-2; tentative D call: TRBD2 (5 bases). The CDR3 contains 15 residues. The ends were cut back, 4 bases at V and 4 bases at J, with 14 bases in the middle. Per the germline V gene, CDR1 is SGHTS and CDR2 is YDEGEE. CDR3 region: CASSAVERRTGELFF. CDR3 sequence (DNA): TGTGCCAGCAGCGCCGTGGAGCGGCGCACCGGGGAGCTGTTTTTT. Variable domain in full (rest from reference TRBV5-8 and TRBJ2-2): EAGVTQSPTHLIKTRGQQATLRCSPISGHTSVYWYQQALGLGLQFLLWYDEGEERNRGNFPPRFSGRQFPNYSSELNVNALELEDSALYLCASSAVERRTGELFFGEGSRLTVL.

This chain joins TRBV28 and TRBJ1-3, with D possibly TRBD1 on 5 matching bases. The CDR3 is made up of 15 amino acids. V dropped 3 bases and J dropped 0 bases, with 9 bases sitting between them. Per germline, CDR1 MDHEN and CDR2 SYDVKM. The CDR3 here is CASSFGGGSGNTIYF. The CDR3 coding sequence is TGTGCCAGCAGTTTTGGGGGAGGCTCTGGAAACACCATATATTTT.

The DNA of the CDR3 is TGTGCCAGCAGTACGGGGACAGGGTCTTCGAACTATGGCTACACCTTC. Its translation: CASSTGTGSSNYGYTF. This chain links TRBV28 with TRBJ1-2; 9 positions match TRBD1. Germline trimming cut 5 bases from V and 2 bases from J; bases unmatched to any gene: 9. The germline gives CDR1 MDHEN, CDR2 SYDVKM. This CDR3 has 16 amino acids.

The chain uses TRBV7-7 and TRBJ2-1, with a weak D call TRBD1 (7 bases). CDR1 and CDR2 (germline): SSHAT, FNYEAQ (reference sequence). CDR3 length: 14 residues. CDR3 DNA sequence: TGTGCTAGCGGCCAGGGGGTCTCCTACAATGAGCAGTTCTTC. This gives the protein CASGQGVSYNEQFF.

The V and J genes are TRBV6-4 and TRBJ2-7; TRBD1 agrees at 7 bases. The CDR3 loop spans 15 amino acids. Germline CDR1 MRHNA, CDR2 SNTAGT. V lost 5 bases to trimming and J lost 3 bases; unmatched junction nucleotides: 10. CDR3 sequence: CASSNRGIPVYEQYF. CDR3 DNA: TGTGCCAGCAGTAACAGGGGAATCCCTGTCTACGAGCAGTACTTC.

This chain connects TRBV10-2 to TRBJ2-7; D is uncertain. CDR3 size: 12 residues. Germline CDR1 reads WSHSY; CDR2 reads SAAADI. Between the trimmed V and J ends, which lost 2 bases and 4 bases, there was a span of 6 bases. In nucleotides, the CDR3 is TGCGCCAGCAGTGAGCCAGGATACGAGCAGTACTTC. Translated: CASSEPGYEQYF.

The chain joins TRBV7-6 to TRBJ1-1; perhaps TRBD1 as D (5 bases). Trimming took 4 bases from V and 7 from J, leaving 19 bases between them. The CDR3 has 15 amino acids. Looked up from germline, CDR1 is SGHVS and CDR2 is FNYEAQ. The CDR3 DNA reads as TGTGCCAGCAGCTCAGGCAGGGCCCCCAGGGATGAAGCTTTCTTT. Translation gives CASSSGRAPRDEAFF.